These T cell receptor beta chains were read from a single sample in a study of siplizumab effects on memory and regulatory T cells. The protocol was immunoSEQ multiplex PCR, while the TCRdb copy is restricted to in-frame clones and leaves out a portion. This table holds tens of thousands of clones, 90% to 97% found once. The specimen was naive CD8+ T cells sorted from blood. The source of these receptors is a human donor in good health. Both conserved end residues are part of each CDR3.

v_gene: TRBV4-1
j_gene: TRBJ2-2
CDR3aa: CASSHTGTGGGELFF

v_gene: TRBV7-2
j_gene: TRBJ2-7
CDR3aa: CASSLATSANEQYF

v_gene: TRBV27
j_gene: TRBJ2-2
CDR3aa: CASSLYASGGERTGELFF

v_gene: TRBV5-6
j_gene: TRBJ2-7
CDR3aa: CASSLLAGAYEQYF

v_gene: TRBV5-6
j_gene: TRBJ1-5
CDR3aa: CASSWGGGNQPQHF

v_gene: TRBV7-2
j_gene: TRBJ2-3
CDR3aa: CASSFSRTDTQYF

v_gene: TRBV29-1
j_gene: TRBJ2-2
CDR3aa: CSAWTSGGALPGELFF

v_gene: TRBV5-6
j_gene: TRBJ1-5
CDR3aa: CASSLANQPQHF

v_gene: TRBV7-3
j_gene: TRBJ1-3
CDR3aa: CASRTGNTIYF

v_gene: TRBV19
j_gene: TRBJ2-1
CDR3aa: CASDGLAGGHNEQFF

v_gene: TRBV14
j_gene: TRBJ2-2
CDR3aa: CASSQDKGIGELFF

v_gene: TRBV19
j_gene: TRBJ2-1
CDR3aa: CASSIPGYSEQFF

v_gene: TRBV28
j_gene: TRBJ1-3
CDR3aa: CASSFRPDGNTIYF

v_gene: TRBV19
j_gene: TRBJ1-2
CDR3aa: CASSIGGGPGYGYTF

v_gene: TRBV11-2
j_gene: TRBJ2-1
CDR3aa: CASSLGVGGAQFF

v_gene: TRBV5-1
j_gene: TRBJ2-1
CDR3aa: CASSFDSSSYNEQFF

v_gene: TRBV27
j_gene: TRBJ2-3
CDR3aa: CASIQGAGTDTQYF

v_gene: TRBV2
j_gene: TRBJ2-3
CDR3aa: CASSERGGDTQYF

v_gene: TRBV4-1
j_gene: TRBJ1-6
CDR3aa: CASSPGQVEPPLHF

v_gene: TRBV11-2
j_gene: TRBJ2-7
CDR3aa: CASSYTGAYEQYF

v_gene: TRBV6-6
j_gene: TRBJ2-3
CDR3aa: CASSYLERGGTDTQYF

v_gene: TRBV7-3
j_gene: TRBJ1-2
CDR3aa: CASRPNSLDGTYGYTF

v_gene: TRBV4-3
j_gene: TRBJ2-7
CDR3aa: CASSQGDRTYEQYF

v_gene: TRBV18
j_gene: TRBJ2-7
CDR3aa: CASSPGTADYEQYF

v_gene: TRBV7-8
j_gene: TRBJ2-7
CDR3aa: CASRPQESGGYEQYF

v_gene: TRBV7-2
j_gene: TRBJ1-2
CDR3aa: CASEPDYGYTF

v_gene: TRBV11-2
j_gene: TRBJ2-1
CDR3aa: CASSLLAGLYNEQFF

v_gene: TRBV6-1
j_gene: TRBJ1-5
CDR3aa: CASSEARTASQPQHF

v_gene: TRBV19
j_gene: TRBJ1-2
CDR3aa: CASSIAGSSFYGYTF

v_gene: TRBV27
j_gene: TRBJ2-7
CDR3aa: CASSLAAGGNEQYF

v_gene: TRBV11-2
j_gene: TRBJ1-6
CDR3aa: CASSLVRQGGSYNSPLHF

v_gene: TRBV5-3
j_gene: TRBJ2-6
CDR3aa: CARSLRSGGTGGANVLTF

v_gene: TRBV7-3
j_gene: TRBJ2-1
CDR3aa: CASRLLATDYNEQFF

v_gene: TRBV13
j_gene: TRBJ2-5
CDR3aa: CASSLSLGGEDQETQYF

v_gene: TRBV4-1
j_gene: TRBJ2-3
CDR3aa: CASSQGLTSTDTQYF

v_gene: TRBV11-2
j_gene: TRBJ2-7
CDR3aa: CASNTLGQFYEQYF

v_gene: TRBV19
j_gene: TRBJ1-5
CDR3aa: CASSIGQGQPQHF

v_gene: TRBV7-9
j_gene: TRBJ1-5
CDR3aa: CASSLATNQPQHF

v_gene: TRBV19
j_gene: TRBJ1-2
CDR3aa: CASSTSTAYYGYTF

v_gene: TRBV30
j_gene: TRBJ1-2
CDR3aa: CAWSVSTGHTTF

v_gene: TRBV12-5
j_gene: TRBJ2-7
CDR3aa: CASGLHGEEQYF

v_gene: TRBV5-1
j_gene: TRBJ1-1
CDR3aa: CASSLTVRGATEAFF

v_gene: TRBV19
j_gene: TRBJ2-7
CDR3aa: CASSMAGATYEQYF

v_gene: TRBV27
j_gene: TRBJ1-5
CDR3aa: CASSFGTPNQPQHF

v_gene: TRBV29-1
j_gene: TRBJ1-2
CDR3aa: CSGAGTGGYTF

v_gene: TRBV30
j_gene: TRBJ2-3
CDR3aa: CAWNRGTDTQYF

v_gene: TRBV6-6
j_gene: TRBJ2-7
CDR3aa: CASRSGQNTYEQYF

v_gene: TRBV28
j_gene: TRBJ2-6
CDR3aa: CASRQLTGTRDPGANVLTF

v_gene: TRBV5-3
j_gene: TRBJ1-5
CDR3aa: CARSSLDREIYSNQPQHF

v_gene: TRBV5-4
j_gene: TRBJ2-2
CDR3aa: CAAQGIGELFF

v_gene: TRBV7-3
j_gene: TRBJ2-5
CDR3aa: CASSQGQGGGETQYF

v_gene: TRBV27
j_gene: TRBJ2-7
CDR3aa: CASSSGGEQYF

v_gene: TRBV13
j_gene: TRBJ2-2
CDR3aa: CASKQGDTGELFF

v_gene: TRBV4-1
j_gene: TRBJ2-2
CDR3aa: CASSQVPQGSNTGELFF

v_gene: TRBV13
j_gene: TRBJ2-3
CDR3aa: CASSSRASTDTQYF

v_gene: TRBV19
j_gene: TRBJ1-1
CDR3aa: CASSIGTGRRGEAFF